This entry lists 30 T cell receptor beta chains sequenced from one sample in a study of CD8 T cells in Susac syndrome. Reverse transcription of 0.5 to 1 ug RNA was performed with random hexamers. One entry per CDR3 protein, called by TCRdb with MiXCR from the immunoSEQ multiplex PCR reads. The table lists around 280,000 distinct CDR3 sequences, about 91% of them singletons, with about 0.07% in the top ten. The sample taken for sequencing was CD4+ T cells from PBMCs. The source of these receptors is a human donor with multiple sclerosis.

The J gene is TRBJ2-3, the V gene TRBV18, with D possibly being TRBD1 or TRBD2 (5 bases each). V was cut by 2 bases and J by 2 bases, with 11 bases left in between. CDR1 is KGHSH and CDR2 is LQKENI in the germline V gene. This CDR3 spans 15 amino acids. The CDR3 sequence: CASSPNKGTTDTQYF. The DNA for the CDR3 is TGTGCCAGCTCACCAAATAAGGGGACCACAGATACGCAGTATTTT.

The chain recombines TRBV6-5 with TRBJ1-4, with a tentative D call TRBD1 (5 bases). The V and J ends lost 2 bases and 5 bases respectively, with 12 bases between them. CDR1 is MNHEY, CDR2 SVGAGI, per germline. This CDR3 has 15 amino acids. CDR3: CASSYGGTLNEKLFF. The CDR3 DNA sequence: TGTGCCAGCAGTTACGGAGGGACGCTCAATGAAAAACTGTTTTTT.

CDR3 sequence reads: CASSLSGSEFDEQFF. In DNA form, the CDR3 reads TGTGCCAGCAGCCTTAGCGGGAGCGAATTCGATGAGCAGTTCTTC. The chain is built from TRBV7-3 and TRBJ2-1; TRBD2 matches at 9 bases. V was pared by 5 bases and J by 8 bases, with 10 bases of the junction left unmatched. CDR1 and CDR2 from the germline V gene are SGHTA and FQGTGA. The CDR3 covers 15 residues.

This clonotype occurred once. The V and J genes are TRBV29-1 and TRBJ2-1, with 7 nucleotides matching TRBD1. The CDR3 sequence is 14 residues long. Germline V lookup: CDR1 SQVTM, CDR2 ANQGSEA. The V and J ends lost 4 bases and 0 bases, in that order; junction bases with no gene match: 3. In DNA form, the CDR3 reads TGCAGCGTTGTACAGGGGATCTCCTACAATGAGCAGTTCTTC. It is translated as CSVVQGISYNEQFF.

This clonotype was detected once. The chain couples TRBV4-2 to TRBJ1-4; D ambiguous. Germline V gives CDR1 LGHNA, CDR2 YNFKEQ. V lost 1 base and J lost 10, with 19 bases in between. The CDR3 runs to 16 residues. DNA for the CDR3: TGTGCCAGCAGCCAAGTTGAAGGGCGGACTGGTGGAAAACTGTTTTTT. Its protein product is CASSQVEGRTGGKLFF.

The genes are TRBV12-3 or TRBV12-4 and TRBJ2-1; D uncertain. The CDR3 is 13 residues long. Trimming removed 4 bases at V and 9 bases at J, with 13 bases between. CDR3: CASSSARLGEQFF. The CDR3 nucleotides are TGTGCCAGCAGTTCAGCCCGTCTTGGTGAGCAGTTCTTC.

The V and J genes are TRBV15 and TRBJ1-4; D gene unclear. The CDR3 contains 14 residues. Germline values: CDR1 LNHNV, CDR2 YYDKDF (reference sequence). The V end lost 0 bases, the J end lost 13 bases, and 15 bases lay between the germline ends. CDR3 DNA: TGTGCCACCAGCAGAGATTACCGTCTCAAAGGACTGTTTTTT. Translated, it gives CATSRDYRLKGLFF.

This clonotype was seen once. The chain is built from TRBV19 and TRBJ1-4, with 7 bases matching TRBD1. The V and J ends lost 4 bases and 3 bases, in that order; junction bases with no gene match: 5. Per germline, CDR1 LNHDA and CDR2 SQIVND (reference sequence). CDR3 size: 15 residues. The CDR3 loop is CASSTSRGANEKLFF. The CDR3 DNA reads TGTGCCAGTAGTACGTCCAGGGGGGCTAATGAAAAACTGTTTTTT. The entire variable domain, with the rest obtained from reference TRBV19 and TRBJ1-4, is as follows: DGGITQSPKYLFRKEGQNVTLSCEQNLNHDAMYWYRQDPGQGLRLIYYSQIVNDFQKGDIAEGYSVSREKKESFPLTVTSAQKNPTAFYLCASSTSRGANEKLFFGSGTQLSVL.

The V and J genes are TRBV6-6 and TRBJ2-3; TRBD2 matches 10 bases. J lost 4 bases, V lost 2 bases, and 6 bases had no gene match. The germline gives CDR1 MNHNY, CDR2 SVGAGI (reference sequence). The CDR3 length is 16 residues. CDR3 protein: CASSYPLAGDADTQYF. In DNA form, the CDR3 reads TGTGCCAGCAGTTACCCCCTAGCGGGGGACGCAGATACGCAGTATTTT.

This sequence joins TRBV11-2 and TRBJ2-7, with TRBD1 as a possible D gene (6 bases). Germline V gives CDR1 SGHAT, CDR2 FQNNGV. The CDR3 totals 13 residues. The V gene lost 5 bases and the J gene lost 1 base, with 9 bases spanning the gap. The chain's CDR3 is CASSTGQSYEQYF. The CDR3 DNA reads TGTGCCAGCAGCACCGGACAGTCCTACGAGCAGTACTTC. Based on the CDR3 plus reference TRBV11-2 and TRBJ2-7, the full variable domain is EAGVAQSPRYKIIEKRQSVAFWCNPISGHATLYWYQQILGQGPKLLIQFQNNGVVDDSQLPKDRFSAERLKGVDSTLKIQPAKLEDSAVYLCASSTGQSYEQYFGPGTRLTVT.

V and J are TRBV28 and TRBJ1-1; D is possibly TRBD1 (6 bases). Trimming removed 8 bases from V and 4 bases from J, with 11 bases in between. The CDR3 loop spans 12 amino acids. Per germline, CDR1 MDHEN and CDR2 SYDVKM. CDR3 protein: CASGDRITEAFF. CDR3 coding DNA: TGTGCCAGCGGTGACAGGATCACTGAAGCTTTCTTT. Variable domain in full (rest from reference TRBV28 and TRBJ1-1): DVKVTQSSRYLVKRTGEKVFLECVQDMDHENMFWYRQDPGLGLRLIYFSYDVKMKEKGDIPEGYSVSREKKERFSLILESASTNQTSMYLCASGDRITEAFFGQGTRLTVV.

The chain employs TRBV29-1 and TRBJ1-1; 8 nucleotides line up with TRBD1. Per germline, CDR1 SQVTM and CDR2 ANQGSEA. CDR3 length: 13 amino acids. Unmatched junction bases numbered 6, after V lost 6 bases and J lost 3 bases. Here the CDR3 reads CSVSKQGDTEAFF. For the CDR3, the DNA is TGCAGCGTCTCAAAACAGGGGGACACTGAAGCTTTCTTT.

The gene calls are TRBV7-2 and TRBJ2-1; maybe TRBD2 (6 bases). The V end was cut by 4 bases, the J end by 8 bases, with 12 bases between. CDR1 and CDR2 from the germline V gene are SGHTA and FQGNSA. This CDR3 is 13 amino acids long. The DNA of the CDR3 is TGTGCCAGCAGCTCCAGTATAGCGGATGAGCAGTTCTTC. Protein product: CASSSSIADEQFF.

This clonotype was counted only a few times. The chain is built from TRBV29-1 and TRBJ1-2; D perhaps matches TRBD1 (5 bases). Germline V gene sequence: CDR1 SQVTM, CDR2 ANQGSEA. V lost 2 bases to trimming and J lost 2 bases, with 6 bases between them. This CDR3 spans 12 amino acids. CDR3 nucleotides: TGCAGCGTTGAATGGGACAACTATGGCTACACCTTC. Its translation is CSVEWDNYGYTF.

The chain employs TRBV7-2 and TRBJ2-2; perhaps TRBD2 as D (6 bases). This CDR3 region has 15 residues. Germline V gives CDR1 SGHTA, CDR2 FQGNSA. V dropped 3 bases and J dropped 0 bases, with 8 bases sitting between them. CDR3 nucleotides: TGTGCCAGCAGCTTCCAGCGGGCGAACACCGGGGAGCTGTTTTTT. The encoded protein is CASSFQRANTGELFF.

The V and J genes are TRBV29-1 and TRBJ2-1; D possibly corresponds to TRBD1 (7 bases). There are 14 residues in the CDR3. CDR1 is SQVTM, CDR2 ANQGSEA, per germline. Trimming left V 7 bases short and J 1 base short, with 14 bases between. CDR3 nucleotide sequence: TGCAGCGCCAGACAGGGACTTTCCTACAATGAGCAGTTCTTC. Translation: CSARQGLSYNEQFF.

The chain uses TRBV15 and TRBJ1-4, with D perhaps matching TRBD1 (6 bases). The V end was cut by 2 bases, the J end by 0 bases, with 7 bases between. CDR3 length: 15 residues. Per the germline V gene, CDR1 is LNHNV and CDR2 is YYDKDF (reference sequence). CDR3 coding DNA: TGTGCCACCAGCAGAAACAGGGCAACTAATGAAAAACTGTTTTTT. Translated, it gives CATSRNRATNEKLFF.

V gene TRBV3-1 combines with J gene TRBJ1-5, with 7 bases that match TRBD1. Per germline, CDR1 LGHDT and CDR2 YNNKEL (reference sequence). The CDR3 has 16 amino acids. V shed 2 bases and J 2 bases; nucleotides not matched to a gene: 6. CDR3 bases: TGTGCCAGCAGCCAATGGCAGGGGGTCGGCAATCAGCCCCAGCATTTT. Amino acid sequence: CASSQWQGVGNQPQHF.

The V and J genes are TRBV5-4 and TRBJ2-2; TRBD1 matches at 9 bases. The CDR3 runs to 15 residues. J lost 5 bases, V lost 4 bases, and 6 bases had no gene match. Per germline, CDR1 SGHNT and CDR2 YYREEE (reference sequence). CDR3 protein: CASSQRTGETGELFF. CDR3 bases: TGTGCCAGCAGCCAGAGGACAGGGGAAACCGGGGAGCTGTTTTTT.

The CDR3 protein is CASSLAPPNEQFF. DNA for the CDR3: TGTGCCAGCAGCTTAGCCCCGCCAAATGAGCAGTTCTTC. The chain couples TRBV7-2 to TRBJ2-1; D call uncertain. Trimming pared 0 bases from V and 7 bases from J, leaving 7 bases between. Germline CDR1 is SGHTA and CDR2 is FQGNSA. The CDR3 has 13 residues.

The CDR3 loop reads CAWSVYVGGDEQFF. The CDR3 region has the DNA TGTGCCTGGAGTGTGTATGTAGGGGGGGATGAGCAGTTCTTC. The V and J genes are TRBV30 and TRBJ2-1; perhaps TRBD2 as D (7 bases). The germline V gene has CDR1 GTSNPN and CDR2 SVGIG (reference sequence). This CDR3 has 14 amino acids. V gave up 0 bases and J gave up 8 bases, with 14 bases separating them.

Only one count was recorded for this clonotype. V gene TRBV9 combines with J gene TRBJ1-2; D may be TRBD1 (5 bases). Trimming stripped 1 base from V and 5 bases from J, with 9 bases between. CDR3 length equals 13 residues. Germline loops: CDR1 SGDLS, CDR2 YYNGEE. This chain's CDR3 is CASSVKQGYGYTF. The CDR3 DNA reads TGTGCCAGCAGCGTAAAGCAGGGTTATGGCTACACCTTC.

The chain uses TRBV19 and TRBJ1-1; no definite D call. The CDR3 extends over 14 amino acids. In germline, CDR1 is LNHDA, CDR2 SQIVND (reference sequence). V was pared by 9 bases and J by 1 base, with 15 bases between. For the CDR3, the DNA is TGTGCCAGCCTCCCGTCCGGTTGGAACACTGAAGCTTTCTTT. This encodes CASLPSGWNTEAFF.

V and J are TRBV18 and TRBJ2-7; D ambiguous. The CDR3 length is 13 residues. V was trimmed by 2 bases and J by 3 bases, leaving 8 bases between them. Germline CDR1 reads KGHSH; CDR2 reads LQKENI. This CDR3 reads CASSPRDDYEQYF. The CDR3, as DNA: TGTGCCAGCTCACCAAGAGACGACTACGAGCAGTACTTC.

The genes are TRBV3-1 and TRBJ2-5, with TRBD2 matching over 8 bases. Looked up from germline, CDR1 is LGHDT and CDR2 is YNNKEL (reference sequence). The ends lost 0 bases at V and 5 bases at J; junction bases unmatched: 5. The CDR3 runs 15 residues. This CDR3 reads CASSQESGGGETQYF. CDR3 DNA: TGTGCCAGCAGCCAAGAGAGCGGGGGCGGCGAGACCCAGTACTTC.

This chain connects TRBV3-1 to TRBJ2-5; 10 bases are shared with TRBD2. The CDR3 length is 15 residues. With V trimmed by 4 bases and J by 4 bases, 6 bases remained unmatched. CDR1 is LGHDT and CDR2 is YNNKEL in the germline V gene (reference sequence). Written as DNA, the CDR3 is TGTGCCAGCAGCCCGGAGCGGGGGGGTGGAGAGACCCAGTACTTC. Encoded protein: CASSPERGGGETQYF.

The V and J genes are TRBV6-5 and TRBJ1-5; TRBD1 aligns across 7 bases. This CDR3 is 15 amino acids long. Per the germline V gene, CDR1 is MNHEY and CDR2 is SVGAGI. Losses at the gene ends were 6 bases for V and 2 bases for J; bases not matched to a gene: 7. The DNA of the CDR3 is TGTGCCAGCAGCCCAGGGGGATTGGGCAATCAGCCCCAGCATTTT. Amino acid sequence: CASSPGGLGNQPQHF.

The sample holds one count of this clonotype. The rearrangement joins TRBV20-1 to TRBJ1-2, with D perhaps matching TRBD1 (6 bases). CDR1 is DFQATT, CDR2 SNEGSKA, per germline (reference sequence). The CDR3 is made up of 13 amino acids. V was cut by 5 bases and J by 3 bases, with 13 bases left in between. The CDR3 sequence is CSADRGQHYGYTF. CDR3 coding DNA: TGCAGTGCTGATCGCGGACAGCACTATGGCTACACCTTC.

CDR3 amino acids: CASSSTSGSYEQYF. Here the CDR3 DNA reads TGTGCCAGCAGTTCGACTAGCGGTTCCTACGAGCAGTACTTC. The chain links TRBV27 to TRBJ2-7, with TRBD2 matching 9 bases. Germline-derived CDR1 and CDR2 are MNHEY and SMNVEV (reference sequence). Losses at the gene ends were 4 bases for V and 1 base for J; bases not matched to a gene: 2. The CDR3 runs 14 residues.

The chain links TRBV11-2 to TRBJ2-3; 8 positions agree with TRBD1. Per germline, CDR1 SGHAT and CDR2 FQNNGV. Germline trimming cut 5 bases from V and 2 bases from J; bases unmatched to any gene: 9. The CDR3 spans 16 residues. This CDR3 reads CASSRNPGQDTDTQYF. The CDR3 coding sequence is TGTGCCAGCAGCCGAAATCCGGGACAGGACACAGATACGCAGTATTTT. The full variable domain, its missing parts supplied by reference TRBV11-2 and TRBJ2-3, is EAGVAQSPRYKIIEKRQSVAFWCNPISGHATLYWYQQILGQGPKLLIQFQNNGVVDDSQLPKDRFSAERLKGVDSTLKIQPAKLEDSAVYLCASSRNPGQDTDTQYFGPGTRLTVL.